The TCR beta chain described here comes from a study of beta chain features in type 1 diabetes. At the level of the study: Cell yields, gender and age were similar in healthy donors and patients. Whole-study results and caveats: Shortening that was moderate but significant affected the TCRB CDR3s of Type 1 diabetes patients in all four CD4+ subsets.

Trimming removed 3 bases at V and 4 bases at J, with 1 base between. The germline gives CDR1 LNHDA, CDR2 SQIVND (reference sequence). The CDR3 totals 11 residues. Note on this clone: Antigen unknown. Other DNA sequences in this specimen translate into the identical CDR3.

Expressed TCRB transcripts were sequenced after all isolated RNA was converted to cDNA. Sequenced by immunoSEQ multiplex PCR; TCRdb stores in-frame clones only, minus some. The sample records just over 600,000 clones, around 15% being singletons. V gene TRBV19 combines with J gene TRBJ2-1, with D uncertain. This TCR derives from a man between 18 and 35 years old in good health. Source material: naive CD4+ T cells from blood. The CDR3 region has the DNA TGTGCCAGTAGTATTTACAATGAGCAGTTCTTC. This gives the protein CASSIYNEQFF.